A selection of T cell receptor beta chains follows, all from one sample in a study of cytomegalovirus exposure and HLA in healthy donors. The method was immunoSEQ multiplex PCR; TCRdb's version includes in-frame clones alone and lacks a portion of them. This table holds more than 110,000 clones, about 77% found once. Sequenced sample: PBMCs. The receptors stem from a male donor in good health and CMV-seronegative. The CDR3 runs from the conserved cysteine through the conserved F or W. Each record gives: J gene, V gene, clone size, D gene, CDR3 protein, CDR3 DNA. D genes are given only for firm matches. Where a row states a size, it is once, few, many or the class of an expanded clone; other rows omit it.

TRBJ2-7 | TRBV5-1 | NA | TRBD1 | CASSAGQGGYEQYF | TGCGCCAGCAGTGCCGGACAGGGGGGCTACGAGCAGTACTTC
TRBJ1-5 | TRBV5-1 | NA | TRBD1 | CASSVTGSEPQHF | TGCGCCAGCAGCGTGACAGGGTCAGAGCCCCAGCATTTT
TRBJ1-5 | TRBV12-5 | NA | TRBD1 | CASGGDSFNQPQHF | TGTGCTAGTGGTGGGGACAGCTTTAATCAGCCCCAGCATTTT
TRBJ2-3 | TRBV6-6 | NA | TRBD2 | CSSGRTDTQYF | TGTTCTAGCGGGAGAACAGATACGCAGTATTTT
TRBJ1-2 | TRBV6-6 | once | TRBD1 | CASSSTGYLLADGYTF | TGTGCCAGCAGTTCGACAGGGTACCTCCTTGCTGATGGCTACACCTTC
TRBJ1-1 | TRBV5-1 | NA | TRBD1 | CASKLKDRGTEAFF | TGCGCCAGCAAACTAAAGGACAGGGGCACTGAAGCTTTCTTT
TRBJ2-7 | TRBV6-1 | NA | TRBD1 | CASNTDRVGTYEQYF | TGTGCCAGCAATACCGACAGGGTAGGGACCTACGAGCAGTACTTC
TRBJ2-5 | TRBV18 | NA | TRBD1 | CASSPLDREETQYF | TGTGCCAGCTCACCACTGGACAGGGAAGAGACCCAGTACTTC
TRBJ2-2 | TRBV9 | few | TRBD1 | CASSASGTGITGELFF | TGTGCCAGCAGCGCCTCCGGGACAGGAATTACCGGGGAGCTGTTTTTT
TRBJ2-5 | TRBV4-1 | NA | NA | CASSLLPGHLGETQYF | TGCGCCAGCAGCCTACTCCCGGGACACCTAGGGGAGACCCAGTACTTC
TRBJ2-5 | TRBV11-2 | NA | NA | CASSLDPLGSVRQETQYF | TGTGCCAGCAGCTTAGATCCGCTCGGTAGCGTGCGACAAGAGACCCAGTACTTC
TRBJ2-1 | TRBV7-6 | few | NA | CASSLVGGSYNEQFF | TGTGCCAGCAGCTTAGTCGGGGGCTCCTACAATGAGCAGTTCTTC
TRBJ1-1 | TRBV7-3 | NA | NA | CASSRTQADTEAFF | TGTGCCAGCAGCCGCACCCAGGCCGACACTGAAGCTTTCTTT
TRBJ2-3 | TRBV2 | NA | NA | CASSSTVARSITDTQYF | TGTGCCAGCAGTTCTACCGTTGCCCGGTCAATCACAGATACGCAGTATTTT
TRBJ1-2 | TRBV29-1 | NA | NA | CSVDPGGFYGYTF | TGCAGCGTTGACCCCGGGGGGTTCTATGGCTACACCTTC
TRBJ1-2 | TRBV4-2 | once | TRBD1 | CASSRNLRDRGPGYTF | TGTGCCAGCAGCCGTAACCTCCGAGACAGGGGGCCTGGCTACACCTTC
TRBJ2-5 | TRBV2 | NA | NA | CASRLVRGGQETQYF | TGTGCCAGCAGACTCGTGAGGGGGGGTCAAGAGACCCAGTACTTC
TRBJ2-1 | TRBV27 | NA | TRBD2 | CVSSPLLAGDDNEQFF | TGTGTCAGCAGTCCTCTACTAGCGGGGGATGACAATGAGCAGTTCTTC
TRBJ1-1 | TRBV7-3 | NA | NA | CASSLTSQTEAFF | TGTGCCAGCAGCTTAACATCCCAAACTGAAGCTTTCTTT
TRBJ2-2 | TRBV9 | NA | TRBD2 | CASSVNQRENTGELFF | TGTGCCAGCAGCGTAAACCAGCGGGAGAACACCGGGGAGCTGTTTTTT
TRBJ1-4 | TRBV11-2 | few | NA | CASSLARRVGEKLFF | TGTGCCAGCAGCTTAGCGCGCAGGGTCGGTGAAAAACTGTTTTTT
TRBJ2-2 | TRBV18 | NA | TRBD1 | CASSPGQGATGELFF | TGTGCCAGCTCACCGGGACAGGGAGCCACCGGGGAGCTGTTTTTT
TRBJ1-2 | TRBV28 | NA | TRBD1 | CASRTGAPLYTF | TGTGCCAGCAGGACAGGGGCCCCACTGTACACCTTC
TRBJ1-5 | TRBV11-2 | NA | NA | CASSLTGYSNQPQHF | TGTGCCAGCAGCTTAACGGGTTATAGCAATCAGCCCCAGCATTTT
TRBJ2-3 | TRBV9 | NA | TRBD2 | CASSVSTSGRAAPEDTQYF | TGTGCCAGCAGCGTTAGTACTAGCGGGAGGGCTGCCCCGGAAGATACGCAGTATTTT